The next 5 T cell receptor beta chains were all read from a single sample in a study of T cell responses to AZD1222 COVID-19 vaccine. Using immunoSEQ multiplex PCR, the repertoire was profiled, and TCRdb retains in-frame clones only, with some absent. In the table there are about 150,000 clones, 86% of which are singletons. This specimen consisted of peripheral blood, obtained 28 days after the second AZD1222 dose. The receptor set was obtained from an adult who received the AZD1222 COVID-19 vaccine.

The V and J genes are TRBV14 and TRBJ2-7; TRBD2 agrees at 7 bases. In germline, CDR1 is SGHDN, CDR2 FVKESK. V dropped 2 bases and J dropped 2; count of bases not matched to a gene: 6. This CDR3 is built from 15 residues. The CDR3 nucleotides are TGTGCCAGCAGCCAATGGGAGGGGCTCCCCTACGAGCAGTACTTC. Translated, it gives CASSQWEGLPYEQYF. The complete variable domain, with remaining parts taken from reference TRBV14 and TRBJ2-7, reads EAGVTQFPSHSVIEKGQTVTLRCDPISGHDNLYWYRRVMGKEIKFLLHFVKESKQDESGMPNNRFLAERTGGTYSTLKVQPAELEDSGVYFCASSQWEGLPYEQYFGPGTRLTVT.

V and J are TRBV5-1 and TRBJ2-3; D not certain. The ends were cut back, 0 bases at V and 4 bases at J, with 6 bases in the middle. CDR3 length: 13 amino acids. CDR1 SGHRS and CDR2 YFSETQ come from the germline V gene. Here the CDR3 DNA reads TGCGCCAGCAGCTTGGACCCAGCAGATACGCAGTATTTT. This codes for CASSLDPADTQYF.

This rearrangement joins TRBV6-5 to TRBJ2-1; 9 nucleotides align to TRBD2. The CDR3 runs 14 residues. Germline values: CDR1 MNHEY, CDR2 SVGAGI. J was trimmed by 3 bases and V by 10 bases; bases with no gene match: 7. The DNA of the CDR3 is TGTGCCACCGAGGGACTAGCCTACTACAATGAGCAGTTCTTC. Amino acids: CATEGLAYYNEQFF.

The gene calls are TRBV2 and TRBJ2-6; possible D gene TRBD1, 6 bases. From germline, CDR1 is SNHLY and CDR2 FYNNEI. With 4 bases removed from V and 18 bases from J, the gap between germline ends came to 19 bases. The CDR3 contains 13 residues. The CDR3 sequence is CASSGPEGDKRTF. DNA for the CDR3: TGTGCCAGCAGTGGACCTGAGGGGGACAAAAGGACTTTC.

This chain connects TRBV12-3 or TRBV12-4 to TRBJ2-3; 7 positions agree with TRBD1. J gave up 10 bases and V 1 base, and 2 bases lay outside the gene matches. The CDR3 covers 12 residues. The CDR3 region is CASSLGGTAQYF. The CDR3 nucleotides are TGTGCCAGCAGTTTAGGGGGGACAGCGCAGTATTTT.